One sample yielded the 13 T cell receptor beta chains listed below, sequenced in a study of blood T cell repertoires in COVID-19. Libraries were prepared by immunoSEQ multiplex PCR; TCRdb keeps only in-frame clonotypes and omits some of them. This table holds about 120,000 clones, approximately 71% found once. Sample: peripheral blood. The receptors here all came from a human donor in a cohort sampled during active COVID-19.

CDR3 residues: CASSQEIERGVGLETQYF. The CDR3, as DNA: TGTGCCAGCAGCCAAGAAATTGAGCGGGGGGTCGGGTTGGAGACCCAGTACTTC. The chain links TRBV3-1 (or the pseudogene TRBV3-2) to TRBJ2-5, with 9 bases fitting TRBD2. The CDR3 has 18 residues. Germline-derived CDR1 and CDR2 are LGHDT and YNNKEL (reference sequence). The V gene end was trimmed by 0 bases and the J gene end by 5 bases; junction bases not matched to a gene: 13.

The chain employs TRBV3-1 (or the pseudogene TRBV3-2) and TRBJ1-1; 8 nucleotides align to TRBD1. This CDR3 comprises 15 residues. The V gene end was trimmed by 3 bases and the J gene end by 4 bases; junction bases not matched to a gene: 7. The germline CDR1 and CDR2 sequences are LGHDT and YNNKEL (reference sequence). The DNA for the CDR3 is TGTGCCAGCAGCCAGGGGGACAGGTCCTTCACTGAAGCTTTCTTT. Protein sequence: CASSQGDRSFTEAFF.

The chain links TRBV6-4 to TRBJ2-7, with 10 bases matching TRBD2. V gave up 7 bases and J gave up 0 bases; unmatched junction bases: 15. This CDR3 comprises 18 residues. In germline, CDR1 is MRHNA, CDR2 SNTAGT. The CDR3 nucleotides read TGTGCCAGCAAGAAAAGAGAACTAGCGGGGCTTAGCTCCTACGAGCAGTACTTC. Translating it yields CASKKRELAGLSSYEQYF.

Comments on this clone: Germline is not matched at one junction end, which may reflect a read error. The gene calls are TRBV11-2 and TRBJ2-7, with 9 nucleotides matching TRBD1. Germline-derived CDR1 and CDR2 are SGHAT and FQNNGV. This CDR3 has 15 residues. CDR3 loop: CASSLAGTGFYEQYF. The CDR3 nucleotides are TGTGCCAGCAGTTTAGCCGGGACAGGGTTCTACGAGCAGTACTTC.

The V and J genes are TRBV19 and TRBJ2-3, with no clear D. Germline V CDR1 and CDR2: LNHDA, SQIVND (reference sequence). This CDR3 has 12 residues. V lost 3 bases to trimming and J lost 11 bases, with 12 bases between them. This CDR3 reads CASSIGAERQYF. CDR3 bases: TGTGCCAGTAGTATTGGTGCGGAAAGGCAGTATTTT. The variable domain in full, completed from reference TRBV19 and TRBJ2-3, reads DGGITQSPKYLFRKEGQNVTLSCEQNLNHDAMYWYRQDPGQGLRLIYYSQIVNDFQKGDIAEGYSVSREKKESFPLTVTSAQKNPTAFYLCASSIGAERQYFGPGTRLTVL.

CDR3 loop: CASSFERFYNSPLHF. DNA of the CDR3: TGTGCCAGCAGCTTTGAGAGATTTTATAATTCACCCCTCCACTTT. The chain uses TRBV5-6 and TRBJ1-6; D unclear. The V and J ends lost 2 bases and 4 bases respectively, with 10 bases between them. This CDR3 contains 15 residues. Germline V gene sequence: CDR1 SGHDT, CDR2 YYEEEE. Together with reference TRBV5-6 and TRBJ1-6, the CDR3 gives the full variable domain: DAGVTQSPTHLIKTRGQQVTLRCSPKSGHDTVSWYQQALGQGPQFIFQYYEEEERQRGNFPDRFSGHQFPNYSSELNVNALLLGDSALYLCASSFERFYNSPLHFGNGTRLTVT.

The chain has TRBV27 and TRBJ1-6; a weak D match, TRBD1 (5 bases). The V gene's germline CDR1 is MNHEY and CDR2 SMNVEV (reference sequence). Deletions cut 2 bases from V and 7 bases from J, with 15 bases between. This CDR3 spans 16 amino acids. The CDR3: CASSLQGRRLNSPLHF. The CDR3 coding sequence is TGTGCCAGCAGTTTACAGGGTCGGAGATTGAATTCACCCCTCCACTTT.

This sequence joins TRBV27 and TRBJ2-2; D possibly corresponds to TRBD2 (5 bases). Germline V lookup: CDR1 MNHEY, CDR2 SMNVEV (reference sequence). This CDR3 has 16 amino acids. V was cut by 0 bases and J by 1 base, with 9 bases left in between. For the CDR3, the DNA is TGTGCCAGCAGTTTATCAGGGAGAGGGAACACCGGGGAGCTGTTTTTT. The encoded protein is CASSLSGRGNTGELFF.

The chain has TRBV5-1 and TRBJ2-7; maybe TRBD2 (6 bases). Germline CDR1 reads SGHRS; CDR2 reads YFSETQ. This CDR3 has 15 amino acids. Trimming removed 4 bases at V and 0 bases at J, with 14 bases between. CDR3 protein: CASSPKSGDSYEQYF. CDR3 in DNA: TGCGCCAGCAGCCCCAAATCGGGGGACTCCTACGAGCAGTACTTC.

The sample holds a few counts of this clone. The rearrangement joins TRBV7-6 to TRBJ2-1, with a possible D match to TRBD2 (7 bases). The CDR3 loop spans 15 amino acids. V lost 5 bases and J 3 bases, leaving 14 bases between the germline ends. Germline CDR1 and CDR2: SGHVS and FNYEAQ. For the CDR3, the DNA is TGTGCCAGCAGCCAGGGGACTATGAACTACAATGAGCAGTTCTTC. Translation: CASSQGTMNYNEQFF.

This clone was picked up a small number of times. The J gene is TRBJ2-1, the V gene TRBV6-2 or TRBV6-3; tentatively, D is TRBD1 (5 bases). The V end was cut by 4 bases, the J end by 9 bases, with 13 bases between. This CDR3 is built from 13 residues. Germline CDR1 and CDR2: MNHEY and SVGEGT. The CDR3 sequence is CASSLRQSSEQFF. The CDR3 DNA follows: TGTGCCAGCAGTTTAAGACAGTCCAGTGAGCAGTTCTTC.

This clone was seen a handful of times. The rearrangement links TRBV4-1 to TRBJ1-1; 9 bases align to TRBD1. Trimming at V came to 4 bases and at J to 2 bases, leaving 2 bases not matched to a gene. The CDR3 contains 14 residues. Germline V gene data show CDR1 as MGHRA and CDR2 as YSYEKL. Here the CDR3 DNA reads TGCGCCAGCAGCCGAACAGGGGGCAACACTGAAGCTTTCTTT. Encoded protein: CASSRTGGNTEAFF.

This clone was seen once. V gene TRBV2 combines with J gene TRBJ2-7, with D maybe TRBD2 (5 bases). Germline CDR1 SNHLY, CDR2 FYNNEI. This CDR3 is 14 amino acids long. The V end lost 2 bases, the J end lost 2 bases, and 10 bases lay between the germline ends. The CDR3 here is CASSERASTYEQYF. In DNA form, the CDR3 reads TGTGCCAGCAGTGAAAGGGCTAGCACCTACGAGCAGTACTTC.